The 4 T cell receptor beta chains in this list originate from one sample, sequenced in a study of human T cells and chemical hapten exposure (dated by TCRdb to the early 2020s). This specimen's time point label, per the study, means: patch test 2, 6 weeks after DPC sensitization. The treatment or condition tag for this specimen amounts to: therapeutic diphenylcyclopropenone sensitization with weekly scalp DPC. Libraries were prepared through RACE. Sequenced using a NextSeq 500. TCRdb applied fastp at Q25 and MiXCR to the public reads, then kept only in-frame beta chains. Each entry is one CDR3 protein sequence, shown with its most common DNA and genes. The sample yields some 350,000 distinct CDR3 sequences; nearly 6.5% were counted once. The top ten clones comprise around 6% of the sample. This specimen was whole blood, taken in connection with sensitization to the hapten diphenylcyclopropenone (DPC). The receptors here all came from a woman between 18 and 30 years old with alopecia areata. Some clones in this sample may be carry-over from other donors' samples.

In its sample, this clonotype was seen many times. V gene TRBV12-3 or TRBV12-4 combines with J gene TRBJ1-5; 8 nucleotides match TRBD1. V gave up 6 bases and J gave up 4 bases; unmatched junction bases: 5. This CDR3 is 14 amino acids long. The CDR3 protein is CASRRQGTNQPQHF. The CDR3 DNA sequence: TGTGCCAGCAGACGACAGGGGACTAATCAGCCCCAGCATTTT.

V usage is TRBV6-2 or TRBV6-3 and J usage is TRBJ2-5; no firm D call. Looked up from germline, CDR1 is MNHEY and CDR2 is SVGEGT. The CDR3 covers 13 residues. V lost 7 bases and J 0 bases, leaving 9 bases between the germline ends. Here the CDR3 DNA reads TGTGCCAGCATGGAGCCGTACCAAGAGACCCAGTACTTC. Its translation: CASMEPYQETQYF.

This clonotype was observed a few times. The CDR3 sequence is CASSDGFYNEQFF. The CDR3 nucleotides are TGTGCCAGCAGTGATGGGTTCTACAATGAGCAGTTCTTC. This chain joins TRBV6-1 and TRBJ2-1; no definite D call. The V end lost 3 bases, the J end lost 3 bases, and 6 bases lay between the germline ends. This CDR3 is 13 amino acids long. Germline CDR1 and CDR2: MNHNS and SASEGT.

The V and J genes are TRBV12-3 or TRBV12-4 and TRBJ1-4, with D unresolved. The CDR3 has 15 amino acids. V was clipped by 5 bases and J by 1 base, with 11 bases between them. CDR3 loop: CASSPGKGTNEKLFF. The CDR3 coding sequence is TGTGCCAGCAGTCCCGGCAAAGGAACTAATGAAAAACTGTTTTTT.